Below are 20 T cell receptor beta chains sequenced from a single sample in a study of spatial heterogeneity in lung cancer. TCRdb called the 5' RACE reads again in MiXCR, with one record for every CDR3 protein. The table includes tens of thousands of distinct CDR3 sequences, roughly 13% detected once. Time point specified: sample taken at primary tumor resection. Whole RNA came from tumor, nontumor lung or frozen PBMC and was sequenced without being sorted. Sequences were derived from PBMCs, sampled at surgery. These receptors all come from a male donor with early-stage non-small cell lung cancer.

The J gene is TRBJ1-6, the V gene TRBV2, with unresolved D. Germline lookup yields CDR1 SNHLY and CDR2 FYNNEI. The CDR3 covers 11 residues. V lost 6 bases, J lost 9 bases, and 6 bases lay in between. The CDR3 region is CASREGSPLHF. DNA for the CDR3: TGTGCCAGCAGGGAGGGTTCACCCCTCCACTTT.

J is TRBJ1-2 and V is TRBV11-2, with D uncertain. The length of the CDR3 is 13 residues. Germline CDR1 SGHAT, CDR2 FQNNGV. Trimming stripped 5 bases from V and 8 bases from J, with 15 bases between. In nucleotides, the CDR3 is TGTGCCAGCAGCGTCACCTCCCGAGGGGGCTACACCTTC. It specifies CASSVTSRGGYTF.

This clonotype appeared a few times. This chain uses TRBV20-1 with TRBJ2-1, with 10 bases aligning to TRBD2. The germline gives CDR1 DFQATT, CDR2 SNEGSKA (reference sequence). J was trimmed by 9 bases and V by 6 bases; bases with no gene match: 14. The CDR3 is made up of 15 amino acids. In DNA form, the CDR3 reads TGCAGTGCCGCGCACGTGGCTAGCGGGAGCACTGAGCAGTTCTTC. Its translation is CSAAHVASGSTEQFF.

This chain links TRBV5-1 with TRBJ2-7; unclear D gene. The CDR3 runs to 14 residues. V dropped 0 bases and J dropped 5 bases, with 12 bases sitting between them. The germline CDR1 and CDR2 sequences are SGHRS and YFSETQ. The CDR3, as DNA: TGCGCCAGCAGCTTGGGGAGCGAAGGAGACGAGCAGTACTTC. As protein: CASSLGSEGDEQYF.

This clonotype has only a few counts. The rearrangement links TRBV4-3 to TRBJ1-2; 9 bases line up with TRBD1. The J segment lost 6 bases and the V segment lost 0 bases, leaving 5 bases of the junction unmatched. Germline-derived CDR1 and CDR2 are LGHNA and YSLEER. The CDR3 runs to 15 residues. The CDR3 region is CASSQDLGTGNGYTF. The CDR3 nucleotides read TGCGCCAGCAGCCAAGATTTGGGGACAGGGAATGGCTACACCTTC.

The chain combines TRBV4-3 with TRBJ1-1; 11 bases are a match to TRBD1. CDR1 LGHNA and CDR2 YSLEER come from the germline V gene. V dropped 3 bases and J dropped 11; count of bases not matched to a gene: 11. The CDR3 runs to 15 residues. The CDR3 loop reads CASSHRGGQGDEAFF. The CDR3 nucleotides read TGCGCCAGCAGCCACCGCGGGGGACAGGGGGACGAGGCTTTCTTT.

CDR3 nucleotide sequence: TGTGCCAGCAGCGTAGCTGGCCTGAACACTGAAGCTTTCTTT. Protein: CASSVAGLNTEAFF. V and J are TRBV9 and TRBJ1-1, with no clear D. V gave up 0 bases and J gave up 0 bases, with 6 bases separating them. Per germline, CDR1 SGDLS and CDR2 YYNGEE. There are 14 residues in the CDR3.

This clonotype was seen many times. This sequence joins TRBV11-3 and TRBJ2-7, with D unresolved. The CDR3 sequence is 12 residues long. Deletions cut 2 bases from V and 3 bases from J, with 5 bases between. The germline CDR1 and CDR2 sequences are SGHNT and YENEEA. CDR3: CASSLIGYEQYF. CDR3 coding DNA: TGTGCCAGCAGCTTAATTGGCTACGAGCAGTACTTC.

The table lists this clonotype with a few counts. The chain carries TRBV3-1 and TRBJ1-5; no definite D call. Germline CDR1 reads LGHDT; CDR2 reads YNNKEL (reference sequence). This CDR3 comprises 15 residues. Trimming shortened V by 2 bases and J by 0 bases, and 8 bases separated the two germline ends. The CDR3 sequence: CASSQSGYSNQPQHF. The CDR3 DNA sequence: TGTGCCAGCAGCCAATCTGGGTATAGCAATCAGCCCCAGCATTTT.

This clonotype has ten or more counts. The V call is TRBV4-1, the J call TRBJ2-1; D is uncertain. The CDR3 contains 14 residues. The V gene lost 8 bases and the J gene lost 0 bases, with 11 bases spanning the gap. Germline assignment: CDR1 MGHRA and CDR2 YSYEKL. CDR3 bases: TGCGCCAGCCGTTCACTGGGCTCCTACAATGAGCAGTTCTTC. It yields the protein CASRSLGSYNEQFF.

This clonotype was detected only a few times. The chain joins TRBV2 to TRBJ2-5; either TRBD1 or TRBD2 may fit D (7 bases each). V lost 2 bases and J 4 bases, leaving 14 bases between the germline ends. Germline CDR1 SNHLY, CDR2 FYNNEI. The CDR3 has 15 residues. CDR3: CASSEQGEGPETQYF. The CDR3 bases are TGTGCCAGCAGTGAACAGGGGGAGGGTCCAGAGACCCAGTACTTC.

The gene calls are TRBV6-6 and TRBJ2-3; 8 nucleotides agree with TRBD1. Germline V gene sequence: CDR1 MNHNY, CDR2 SVGAGI (reference sequence). The CDR3 runs 15 residues. Trimming at V came to 6 bases and at J to 2 bases, leaving 7 bases not matched to a gene. CDR3 DNA: TGTGCCAGCAGCACGACAGGGGCGAACACAGATACGCAGTATTTT. Translated: CASSTTGANTDTQYF.

A few counts support this clonotype. The chain joins TRBV20-1 to TRBJ2-7, with 8 bases identical to TRBD1. CDR1 DFQATT and CDR2 SNEGSKA come from the germline V gene (reference sequence). The CDR3 spans 14 residues. V was pared by 0 bases and J by 2 bases, with 3 bases of the junction left unmatched. The CDR3 DNA follows: TGCAGTGCTAGAGACTGGGACAGGCCCTACGAGCAGTACTTC. This gives the protein CSARDWDRPYEQYF.

The J gene is TRBJ2-3, the V gene TRBV7-9; tentatively, D is TRBD2 (6 bases). V was trimmed by 8 bases and J by 9 bases, leaving 24 bases between them. This CDR3 region has 15 residues. Germline CDR1 reads SEHNR; CDR2 reads FQNEAQ (reference sequence). As DNA, the CDR3 is TGTGCCAGCGGAACCAAGTTAGGAGGGCATTTAACGCAGTATTTT. Translation: CASGTKLGGHLTQYF.

The chain couples TRBV5-1 to TRBJ2-1, with 8 bases lining up with TRBD1. The V gene end was trimmed by 5 bases and the J gene end by 2 bases; junction bases not matched to a gene: 3. The length of the CDR3 is 14 residues. Germline V lookup: CDR1 SGHRS, CDR2 YFSETQ. Here the CDR3 DNA reads TGCGCCAGCAGTCGACAGGGGACCTACAATGAGCAGTTCTTC. Amino acid sequence: CASSRQGTYNEQFF. Full variable domain (rest looked up from reference TRBV5-1 and TRBJ2-1): KAGVTQTPRYLIKTRGQQVTLSCSPISGHRSVSWYQQTPGQGLQFLFEYFSETQRNKGNFPGRFSGRQFSNSRSEMNVSTLELGDSALYLCASSRQGTYNEQFFGPGTRLTVL.

The chain is built from TRBV12-3 or TRBV12-4 and TRBJ2-2; 7 bases are shared with TRBD1. V shed 3 bases, J shed 6 bases, and the junction held 4 bases outside the gene matches. The CDR3 spans 14 residues. CDR3 nucleotide sequence: TGTGCCAGCAGTTTCCAGACAGGGTCCGGGGAGCTGTTTTTT. Its protein is CASSFQTGSGELFF.

This clonotype was counted between two and nine times. This chain joins TRBV24-1 and TRBJ2-7, with a possible D match to TRBD1 (5 bases). This CDR3 contains 15 residues. V shed 3 bases and J shed 2 bases, with 13 bases lying between them. Looked up from germline, CDR1 is KGHDR and CDR2 is SFDVKD. The CDR3: CATSDAHDSPYEQYF. The DNA of the CDR3 is TGTGCCACCAGTGATGCGCACGACAGCCCCTACGAGCAGTACTTC.

V is TRBV10-3 and J is TRBJ1-4; the match to TRBD1 covers 7 bases. The CDR3 runs 17 residues. Germline V gene lookup returns CDR1 ENHRY and CDR2 SYGVKD. J gave up 7 bases and V 5 bases, and 16 bases lay outside the gene matches. The CDR3 bases are TGTGCCATCAGTCCATCCGGGACAGTTGGATTTCCTGAAAAACTGTTTTTT. Residues: CAISPSGTVGFPEKLFF.

The chain links TRBV12-3 or TRBV12-4 to TRBJ1-2, with 8 nucleotides matching TRBD1. This CDR3 has 15 amino acids. V shed 3 bases, J shed 0 bases, and the junction held 3 bases outside the gene matches. The CDR3 loop is CASSLTGDSNYGYTF. The DNA for the CDR3 is TGTGCCAGCAGTTTGACAGGGGACTCTAACTATGGCTACACCTTC.

In this sample, this clonotype turned up many times. This chain joins TRBV6-1 and TRBJ1-6; tentatively, D is TRBD1 (6 bases). Trimming took off 6 bases at V and 8 bases at J, with 11 bases between the two ends. CDR3 length: 13 amino acids. Germline loops: CDR1 MNHNS, CDR2 SASEGT. The CDR3 DNA sequence: TGTGCCAGCAGAACAGGGTTTGATTCACCCCTCCACTTT. This gives the protein CASRTGFDSPLHF.